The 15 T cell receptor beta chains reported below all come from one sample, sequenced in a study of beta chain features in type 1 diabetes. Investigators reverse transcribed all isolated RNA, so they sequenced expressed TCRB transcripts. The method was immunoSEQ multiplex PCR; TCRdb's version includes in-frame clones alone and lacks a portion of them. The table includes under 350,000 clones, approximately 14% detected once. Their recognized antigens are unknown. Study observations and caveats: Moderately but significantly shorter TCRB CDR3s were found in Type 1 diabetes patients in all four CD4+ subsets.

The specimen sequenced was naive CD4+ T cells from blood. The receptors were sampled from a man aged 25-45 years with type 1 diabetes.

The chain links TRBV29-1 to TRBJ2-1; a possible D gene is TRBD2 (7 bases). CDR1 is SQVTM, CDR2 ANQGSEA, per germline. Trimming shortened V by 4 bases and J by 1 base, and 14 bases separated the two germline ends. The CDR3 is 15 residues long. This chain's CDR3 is CSVGGGGSSYNEQFF. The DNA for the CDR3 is TGCAGCGTTGGGGGGGGCGGGAGTTCCTACAATGAGCAGTTCTTC.

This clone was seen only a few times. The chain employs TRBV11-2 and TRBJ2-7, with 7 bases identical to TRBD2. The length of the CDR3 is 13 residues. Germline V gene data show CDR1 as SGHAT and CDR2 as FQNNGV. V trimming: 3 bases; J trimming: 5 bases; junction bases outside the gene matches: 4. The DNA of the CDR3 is TGTGCCAGCAGCTTCGGCGGGAGCAACGAGCAGTACTTC. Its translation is CASSFGGSNEQYF.

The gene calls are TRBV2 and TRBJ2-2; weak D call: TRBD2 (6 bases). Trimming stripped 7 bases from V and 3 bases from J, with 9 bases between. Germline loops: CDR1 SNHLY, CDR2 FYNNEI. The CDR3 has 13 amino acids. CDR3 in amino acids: CASKGGYTGELFF. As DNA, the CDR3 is TGTGCCAGCAAGGGAGGCTACACCGGGGAGCTGTTTTTT.

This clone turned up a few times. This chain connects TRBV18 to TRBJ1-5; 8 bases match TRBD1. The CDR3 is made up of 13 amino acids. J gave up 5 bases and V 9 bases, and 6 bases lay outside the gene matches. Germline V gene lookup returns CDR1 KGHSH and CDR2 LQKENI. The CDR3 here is CASSLTGDQPQHF. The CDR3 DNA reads TGTGCCAGTTCATTGACAGGGGATCAGCCCCAGCATTTT.

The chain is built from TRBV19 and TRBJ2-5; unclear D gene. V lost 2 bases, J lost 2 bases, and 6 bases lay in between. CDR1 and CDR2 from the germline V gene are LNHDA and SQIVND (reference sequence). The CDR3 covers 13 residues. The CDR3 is CASSIHRQETQYF. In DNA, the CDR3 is TGTGCCAGTAGTATACACAGACAAGAGACCCAGTACTTC.

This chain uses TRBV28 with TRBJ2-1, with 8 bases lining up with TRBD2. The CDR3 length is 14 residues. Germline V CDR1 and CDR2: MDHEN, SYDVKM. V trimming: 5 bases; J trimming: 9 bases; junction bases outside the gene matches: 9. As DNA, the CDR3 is TGTGCCAGCAGTCGCCGGGGGGGGCCCGGTGAGCAGTTCTTC. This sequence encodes CASSRRGGPGEQFF.

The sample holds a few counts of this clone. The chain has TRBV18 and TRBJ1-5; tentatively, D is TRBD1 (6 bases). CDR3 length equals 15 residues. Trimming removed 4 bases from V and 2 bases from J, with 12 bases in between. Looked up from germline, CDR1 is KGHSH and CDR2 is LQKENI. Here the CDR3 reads CASSLQGIGNQPQHF. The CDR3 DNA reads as TGTGCCAGCTCACTACAGGGTATAGGCAATCAGCCCCAGCATTTT.

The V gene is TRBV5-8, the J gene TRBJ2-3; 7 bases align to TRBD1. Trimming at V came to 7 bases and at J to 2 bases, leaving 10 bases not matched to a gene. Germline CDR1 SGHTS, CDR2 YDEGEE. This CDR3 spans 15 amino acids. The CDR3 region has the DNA TGTGCCAGCTCAGAACAGGGGCCCCCCACAGATACGCAGTATTTT. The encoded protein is CASSEQGPPTDTQYF.

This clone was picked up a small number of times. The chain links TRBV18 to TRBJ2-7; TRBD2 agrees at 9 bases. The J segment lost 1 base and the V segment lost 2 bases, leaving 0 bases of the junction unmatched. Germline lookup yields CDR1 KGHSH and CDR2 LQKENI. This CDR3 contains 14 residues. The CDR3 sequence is CASSPAGGSYEQYF. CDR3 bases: TGTGCCAGCTCACCAGCGGGAGGGTCCTACGAGCAGTACTTC.

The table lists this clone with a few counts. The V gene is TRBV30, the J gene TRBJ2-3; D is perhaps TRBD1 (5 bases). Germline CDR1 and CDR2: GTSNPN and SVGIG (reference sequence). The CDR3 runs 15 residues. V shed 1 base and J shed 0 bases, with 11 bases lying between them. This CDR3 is CAWSGQLSSTDTQYF. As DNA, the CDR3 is TGTGCCTGGAGTGGACAGTTATCCAGCACAGATACGCAGTATTTT.

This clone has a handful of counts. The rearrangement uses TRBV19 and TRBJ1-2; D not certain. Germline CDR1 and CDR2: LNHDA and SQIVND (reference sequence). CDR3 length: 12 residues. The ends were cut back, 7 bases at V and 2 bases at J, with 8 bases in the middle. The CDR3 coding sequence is TGTGCCAGTACCCCCAGGAACTATGGCTACACCTTC. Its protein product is CASTPRNYGYTF. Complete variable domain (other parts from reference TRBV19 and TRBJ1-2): DGGITQSPKYLFRKEGQNVTLSCEQNLNHDAMYWYRQDPGQGLRLIYYSQIVNDFQKGDIAEGYSVSREKKESFPLTVTSAQKNPTAFYLCASTPRNYGYTFGSGTRLTVV.

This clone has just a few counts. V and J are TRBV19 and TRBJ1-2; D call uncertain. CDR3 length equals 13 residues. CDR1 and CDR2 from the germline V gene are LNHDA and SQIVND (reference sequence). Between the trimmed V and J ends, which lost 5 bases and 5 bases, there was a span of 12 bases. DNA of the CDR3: TGTGCCAGTAGTTTGGGCAGAGTATATGGCTACACCTTC. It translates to CASSLGRVYGYTF.

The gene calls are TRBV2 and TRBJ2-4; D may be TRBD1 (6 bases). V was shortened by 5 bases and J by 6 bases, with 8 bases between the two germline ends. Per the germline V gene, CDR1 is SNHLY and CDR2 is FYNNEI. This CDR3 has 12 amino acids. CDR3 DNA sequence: TGTGCCAGCAGTTGGACAGCAAACATTCAGTACTTC. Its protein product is CASSWTANIQYF.

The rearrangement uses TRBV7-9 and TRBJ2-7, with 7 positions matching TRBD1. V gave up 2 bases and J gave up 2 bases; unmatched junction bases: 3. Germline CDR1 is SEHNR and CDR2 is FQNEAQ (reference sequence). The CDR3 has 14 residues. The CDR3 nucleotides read TGTGCCAGCAGCTTAAGGCAGGGGGCCTACGAGCAGTACTTC. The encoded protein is CASSLRQGAYEQYF.

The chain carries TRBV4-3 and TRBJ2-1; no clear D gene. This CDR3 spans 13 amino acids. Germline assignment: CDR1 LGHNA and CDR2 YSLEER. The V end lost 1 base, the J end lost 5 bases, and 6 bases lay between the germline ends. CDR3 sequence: CASSQGLDNEQFF. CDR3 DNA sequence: TGCGCCAGCAGCCAAGGGCTGGACAATGAGCAGTTCTTC.